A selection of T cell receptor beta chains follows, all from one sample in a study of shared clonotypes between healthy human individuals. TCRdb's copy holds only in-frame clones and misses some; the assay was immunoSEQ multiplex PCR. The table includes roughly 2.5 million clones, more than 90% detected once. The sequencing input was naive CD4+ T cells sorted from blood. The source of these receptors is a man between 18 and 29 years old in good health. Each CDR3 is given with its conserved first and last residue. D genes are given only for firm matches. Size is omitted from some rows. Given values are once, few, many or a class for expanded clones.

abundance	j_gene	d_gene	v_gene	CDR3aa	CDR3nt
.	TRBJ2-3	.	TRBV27	CASKPTDTQYF	TGTGCCAGCAAACCAACAGATACGCAGTATTTT
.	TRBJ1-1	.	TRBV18	CASSPYQGQIEAFF	TGTGCCAGCTCACCTTATCAGGGGCAAATTGAAGCTTTCTTT
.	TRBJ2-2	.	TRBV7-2	CASSQLGEKSRELFF	TGTGCCAGCAGCCAATTGGGGGAGAAGAGCCGGGAGCTGTTTTTT
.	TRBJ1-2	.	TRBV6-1	CASSEALQGRDGYTF	TGTGCCAGCAGTGAAGCACTGCAGGGACGAGATGGCTACACCTTC
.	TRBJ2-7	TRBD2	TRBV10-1	CASSELAGAYEQYF	TGCGCCAGCAGTGAGCTAGCGGGGGCCTACGAGCAGTACTTC
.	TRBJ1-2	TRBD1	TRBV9	CASSVGGGTVSYGYTF	TGTGCCAGCAGCGTAGGAGGGGGGACAGTTTCCTATGGCTACACCTTC
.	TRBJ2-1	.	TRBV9	CASSPQYNEQFF	TGTGCCAGCAGCCCTCAGTACAATGAGCAGTTCTTC
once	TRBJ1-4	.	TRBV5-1	CASSLAQTTTNEKLFF	TGCGCCAGCAGCTTGGCACAGACTACAACTAATGAAAAACTGTTTTTT
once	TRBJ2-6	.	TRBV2	CASGGSGANVLTF	TGTGCCAGCGGGGGGTCTGGGGCCAACGTCCTGACTTTC
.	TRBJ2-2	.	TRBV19	CASFGLLNTGELFF	TGTGCCAGTTTCGGACTTCTGAACACCGGGGAGCTGTTTTTT
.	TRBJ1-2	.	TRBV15	CATSVGGRGYTF	TGTGCCACCAGCGTCGGGGGGCGGGGCTACACCTTC
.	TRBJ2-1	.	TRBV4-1	CASSQDRPTVNEQFF	TGCGCCAGCAGCCAAGATAGGCCAACCGTAAATGAGCAGTTCTTC
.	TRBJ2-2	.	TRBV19	CASTHGPLVSRDTGELFF	TGTGCCAGTACCCACGGGCCTCTAGTATCGAGGGACACCGGGGAGCTGTTTTTT
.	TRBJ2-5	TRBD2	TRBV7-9	CASSLFLTRLAAQETQYF	TGTGCCAGCAGCTTATTTTTAACGAGACTAGCGGCCCAAGAGACCCAGTACTTC
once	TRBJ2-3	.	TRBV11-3	CASSLGVRGRTDTQYF	TGTGCCAGCAGCTTGGGGGTCCGGGGGCGCACAGATACGCAGTATTTT
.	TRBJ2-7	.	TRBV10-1	CASSEGGSSYEQYF	TGCGCCAGCAGTGAAGGCGGTAGCTCCTACGAGCAGTACTTC
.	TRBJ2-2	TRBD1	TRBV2	CASKTGQGDTGELFF	TGTGCCAGCAAAACCGGACAGGGTGACACCGGGGAGCTGTTTTTT
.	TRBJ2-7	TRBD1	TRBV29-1	CSVAQTGWEQYF	TGCAGCGTTGCGCAGACAGGGTGGGAGCAGTACTTC
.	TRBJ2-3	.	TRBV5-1	CASSSGIGTDTQYF	TGCGCCAGCAGCTCCGGGATTGGCACAGATACGCAGTATTTT
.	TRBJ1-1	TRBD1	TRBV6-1	CASSATFRQGGNTEAFF	TGTGCCAGCAGTGCTACCTTTAGACAGGGGGGGAACACTGAAGCTTTCTTT
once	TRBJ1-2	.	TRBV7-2	CASSPSIPSYGYTF	TGTGCCAGCAGCCCCAGTATACCCAGCTATGGCTACACCTTC
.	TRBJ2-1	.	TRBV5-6	CASSSTSGNEQFF	TGTGCCAGCAGTAGCACCTCGGGGAATGAGCAGTTCTTC
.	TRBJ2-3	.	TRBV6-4	CASSEQAADTQYF	TGTGCCAGCAGTGAGCAAGCGGCAGATACGCAGTATTTT
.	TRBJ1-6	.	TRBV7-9	CASSPGQVFSPLHF	TGTGCCAGCAGCCCCGGACAAGTTTTTTCACCCCTCCACTTT
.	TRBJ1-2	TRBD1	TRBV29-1	CSVRTGSNYGYTF	TGCAGCGTTCGGACAGGGTCTAACTATGGCTACACCTTC
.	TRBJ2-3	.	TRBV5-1	CASSLQNPSTDTQYF	TGCGCCAGCAGCTTGCAAAACCCTAGCACAGATACGCAGTATTTT
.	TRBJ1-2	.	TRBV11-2	CASSLEYGYTF	TGTGCCAGCAGCTTGGAATATGGCTACACCTTC
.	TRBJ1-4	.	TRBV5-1	CASSFSSTNEKLFF	TGCGCCAGCAGCTTTTCGTCCACTAATGAAAAACTGTTTTTT
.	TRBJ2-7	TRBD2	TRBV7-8	CASSLERTSGYEQYF	TGTGCCAGCAGCTTAGAACGGACTAGCGGCTACGAGCAGTACTTC
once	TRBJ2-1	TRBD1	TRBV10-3	CAISESPGQGYNEQFF	TGTGCCATCAGTGAGTCTCCGGGACAGGGCTACAATGAGCAGTTCTTC
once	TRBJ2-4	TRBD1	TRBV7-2	CASSLAGTGKAKNIQYF	TGTGCCAGCAGCTTAGCGGGGACAGGGAAAGCCAAAAACATTCAGTACTTC
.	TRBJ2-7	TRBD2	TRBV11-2	CASSLAGGTTNEQYF	TGTGCCAGCAGCTTAGCCGGGGGGACTACGAACGAGCAGTACTTC
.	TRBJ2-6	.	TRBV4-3	CASSQDSGSSGANVLTF	TGCGCCAGCAGCCAAGATTCGGGCAGCTCTGGGGCCAACGTCCTGACTTTC
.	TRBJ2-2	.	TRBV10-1	CASRQLSNTGELFF	TGCGCCAGCAGGCAGTTATCGAACACCGGGGAGCTGTTTTTT
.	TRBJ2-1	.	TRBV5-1	CASSQDRGLINNEQFF	TGCGCCAGCAGCCAGGACCGCGGGCTAATTAACAATGAGCAGTTCTTC
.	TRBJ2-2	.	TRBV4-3	CASSQALGQNTGELFF	TGCGCCAGCAGCCAAGCCCTGGGACAGAACACCGGGGAGCTGTTTTTT
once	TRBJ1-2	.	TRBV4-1	CASSQDIVRGRRTGGYTF	TGCGCCAGCAGCCAAGATATAGTGCGGGGACGACGAACCGGGGGCTACACCTTC
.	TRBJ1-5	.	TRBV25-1	CASSEAQGNQPQHF	TGTGCCAGCAGTGAAGCCCAGGGAAATCAGCCCCAGCATTTT
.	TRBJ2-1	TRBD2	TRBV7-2	CASSRGGAGGRHNEQFF	TGTGCCAGCAGCCGCGGGGGGGCGGGAGGACGGCACAATGAGCAGTTCTTC
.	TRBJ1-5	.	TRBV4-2	CASSQELAARQPQHF	TGTGCCAGCAGCCAAGAACTGGCGGCTCGTCAGCCCCAGCATTTT
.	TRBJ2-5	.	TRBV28	CASGGPMAGKETQYF	TGTGCCAGCGGGGGGCCTATGGCGGGGAAGGAGACCCAGTACTTC
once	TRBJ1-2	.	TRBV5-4	CASSLPGENYGYTF	TGTGCCAGCAGCTTGCCAGGGGAGAACTATGGCTACACCTTC
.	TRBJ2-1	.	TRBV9	CASSVSDPGPSYNEQFF	TGTGCCAGCAGCGTTTCTGACCCCGGGCCATCCTACAATGAGCAGTTCTTC
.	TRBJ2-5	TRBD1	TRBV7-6	CASSQQGAGETQYF	TGTGCCAGCAGCCAACAGGGGGCGGGAGAGACCCAGTACTTC
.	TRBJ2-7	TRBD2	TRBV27	CASSLGLVYEQYF	TGTGCCAGCAGTCTAGGACTAGTCTACGAGCAGTACTTC
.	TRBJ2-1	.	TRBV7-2	CASVRTGGYNEQFF	TGTGCCAGCGTGCGGACCGGGGGCTACAATGAGCAGTTCTTC
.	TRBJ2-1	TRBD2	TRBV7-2	CASRLAGGNEQFF	TGTGCCAGCAGACTAGCGGGAGGGAATGAGCAGTTCTTC
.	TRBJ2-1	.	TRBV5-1	CASSSTRTFRTSKTYNEQFF	TGCGCCAGCAGCTCTACACGGACATTCAGGACCTCTAAAACGTACAATGAGCAGTTCTTC
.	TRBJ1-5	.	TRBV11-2	CASSLGEANQPQHF	TGTGCCAGCAGCTTAGGGGAGGCCAATCAGCCCCAGCATTTT
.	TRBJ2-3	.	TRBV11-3	CASSLDGRIPFDTQYF	TGTGCCAGCAGCTTAGACGGGCGTATCCCCTTTGATACGCAGTATTTT
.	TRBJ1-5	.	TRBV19	CASNQGFDNQPQHF	TGTGCCAGTAATCAGGGTTTTGACAATCAGCCCCAGCATTTT
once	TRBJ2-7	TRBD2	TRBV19	CASSIGTSGSYEQYF	TGTGCCAGTAGTATAGGGACTAGCGGCTCCTACGAGCAGTACTTC